This is a list of T cell receptor beta chains from one sample in a study of regulatory T cells in long-lasting Graves disease. TCRdb itself ran the multiplex PCR reads through MiXCR, one entry per CDR3 protein. The sample lists under 500,000 distinct CDR3 sequences; about 15% were seen once. These same records also appear under a second study, on T cells in Graves' hyperthyroidism and ophthalmopathy.

Sequenced here: peripheral blood mononuclear cells (PBMCs), sampled at new diagnosis, from a patient treated with antithyroid drugs. Receptors originate from a woman aged 30 to 39 with Graves disease. CDR3s leave out the opening cysteine and the closing phenylalanine or tryptophan. The size entry is marked missing in some rows and otherwise reads once, few, many or a size class.

>TRBJ2-2|TRBV27|many
ASSLSGIGELF
>TRBJ2-2|TRBV6-2/TRBV6-3|many
ASSYSSRREGSNTGELF
>TRBJ2-1|TRBV5-1|once
ASRIGTSGSDEQF
>TRBJ1-2|TRBV20-1|NA
SARAFERGREGSYGYT
>TRBJ2-5|TRBV7-7|few
ASSLGGSPQETQY
>TRBJ1-2|TRBV12-5|many
ASGLVIGTISGTHYGYT
>TRBJ1-2|TRBV28|once
ASSPLGQSYGYT
>TRBJ2-7|TRBV5-1|many
ASRRTVNEQY
>TRBJ2-3|TRBV5-6|NA
ASSLDWTSGADTQY
>TRBJ1-1|TRBV5-1|many
ASSLDAAEAF
>TRBJ2-7|TRBV6-1|NA
ASSPDPRYEQY
>TRBJ2-2|TRBV7-9|many
ASSRTVLAENTGELF
>TRBJ2-1|TRBV7-9|medium-sized
ASLKAGGGPGEQF
>TRBJ2-1|TRBV11-2|few
AGSLNSYNEQF
>TRBJ1-1|TRBV20-1|NA
SASSVRNTEAF
>TRBJ1-1|TRBV2|many
ASTPKTGVNTEAF
>TRBJ1-6|TRBV3-1|few
ASSQVRFNSPLH
>TRBJ2-7|TRBV7-6|NA
ASSRGSGSASDEQY
>TRBJ2-1|TRBV6-7|NA
ASQAGRGAYNEQF
>TRBJ2-5|TRBV18|NA
ASSPLLGDEPRLQETQY
>TRBJ2-4|TRBV7-9|many
ASSSLQGEAYLLAKNIQY
>TRBJ2-2|TRBV5-1|NA
ASSLRYGNTGELF
>TRBJ2-3|TRBV20-1|many
SARAVAGSTDTQY
>TRBJ1-1|TRBV7-9|many
ASSDPLTRENTEAF
>TRBJ1-5|TRBV30|many
AWSLNRGQPQH
>TRBJ2-1|TRBV20-1|NA
SGYGRTGGHLGQF
>TRBJ1-6|TRBV7-9|NA
ASSLGDRDSSLH
>TRBJ2-7|TRBV29-1|many
SASLGEAYEQY
>TRBJ2-1|TRBV10-2|few
ASFRKETYTQF
>TRBJ1-5|TRBV27|NA
ASSYGQGNQPQQ
>TRBJ2-2|TRBV7-9|few
ASSLSRELF
>TRBJ1-1|TRBV28|NA
ASTSWDPVTF
>TRBJ1-1|TRBV18|many
ASSPVPEAF
>TRBJ1-5|TRBV6-1|few
ASSIHRGQYSNQPQH
>TRBJ2-5|TRBV12-3/TRBV12-4|many
ASSLVRGETQY
>TRBJ2-7|TRBV29-1|NA
SVEDPLRTGFYEQY